This is a list of T cell receptor beta chains from one sample in a study of response to subunit inactivated influenza vaccine. Each CDR3 protein gets one entry after TCRdb re-called the RT-PCR reads with MiXCR. The table has some 640,000 distinct CDR3 sequences, over 11% seen once; the top ten hold approximately 6.5%. The sample consisted of PBMCs from blood, taken roughly 15 days before vaccination. These receptors were collected from a man aged 50 or older who received an inactivated influenza vaccine. Both conserved end residues are part of each CDR3. A D gene is named only where the DNA matches it firmly. Expanded clones get a size class; other rows say once, few or many, or leave the size out.

TRBD2	TRBV5-1	-	TRBJ2-7	CASSFLPNSLAAPREQYF
-	TRBV6-5	few	TRBJ1-2	CASSYSAGVNYGYTF
-	TRBV7-9	-	TRBJ1-1	CASSPGSPANTEAFF
-	TRBV15	-	TRBJ1-1	CATSRSSGREAFF
-	TRBV12-3/TRBV12-4	many	TRBJ2-4	CASSSFGDIQYF
TRBD1	TRBV29-1	many	TRBJ1-3	CSVGETGRGNTIYF
-	TRBV6-5	-	TRBJ1-1	CASSFDRKNTEAFF
-	TRBV6-1	few	TRBJ1-2	CASSESGGIYGYTF
TRBD2	TRBV4-3	few	TRBJ2-3	CASSQSPGTSGGSTDTQYF
TRBD2	TRBV7-8	-	TRBJ2-1	CASSLAVTSGRGGEQFF
TRBD1	TRBV3-1	few	TRBJ2-7	CASSRDPGQLYEQYF
-	TRBV2	many	TRBJ2-7	CASRRAINSYEQYF
-	TRBV7-2	-	TRBJ2-5	CASSLGRSAQYF
-	TRBV7-6	few	TRBJ1-2	CASSLGQGTSGYTF
TRBD2	TRBV14	many	TRBJ2-1	CASSQVFLLAGESEQFF
-	TRBV20-1	many	TRBJ2-7	CSARVTYEQYF
-	TRBV6-1	-	TRBJ2-3	CASTARTARADTQYF
-	TRBV12-3/TRBV12-4	few	TRBJ1-1	CASSIRTGPNTEAFF
-	TRBV7-2	few	TRBJ2-7	CASSLIRHVYEQYF
-	TRBV15	few	TRBJ2-2	CATSRRSSGELFF
TRBD2	TRBV2	-	TRBJ2-5	CASSDPTGGPVETQYF
TRBD1	TRBV18	-	TRBJ1-2	CASSPRDRGSYTF
-	TRBV7-2	-	TRBJ2-5	CASSPWGLKETQYF
-	TRBV5-6	-	TRBJ2-3	CASSLRGLRVSYDTQYF
TRBD1	TRBV20-1	many	TRBJ2-7	CSARTGTSYEQYF
-	TRBV5-1	many	TRBJ2-1	CASSREVAQTYNEQFF
-	TRBV29-1	many	TRBJ2-2	CSVETDPNTGELFF
TRBD2	TRBV7-2	few	TRBJ2-1	CASSPRGVGGPEQFF
-	TRBV20-1	-	TRBJ2-2	CSARDRGRYTGELFF
-	TRBV7-2	many	TRBJ2-3	CASSRIRTDTQYF
-	TRBV15	-	TRBJ2-7	CATSNPRASYEQYF
-	TRBV28	few	TRBJ1-1	CASRWPGTNTEAFF
TRBD2	TRBV11-2	-	TRBJ2-2	CASSYESGTSDDTGELFF
-	TRBV12-3/TRBV12-4	-	TRBJ1-4	CASNRRGLTNEKLFF
TRBD2	TRBV20-1	-	TRBJ2-1	CSAGGLAGVEQFF
TRBD2	TRBV29-1	many	TRBJ2-7	CSVELYEGVAGDSYEQYF
-	TRBV7-9	few	TRBJ1-1	CASSLITKNTEAFF
TRBD1	TRBV15	few	TRBJ2-3	CATSRDLTLGTVDF
-	TRBV5-1	many	TRBJ2-7	CASSLDTGYRSEQYF
-	TRBV4-1	few	TRBJ2-5	CASSQDGDGQETQYF
-	TRBV5-1	few	TRBJ1-2	CASSFREPNYGYTF
TRBD1	TRBV20-1	-	TRBJ1-4	CSARGTGNGKLFF
TRBD1	TRBV7-2	few	TRBJ2-7	CASSQGQAPTMQYF
-	TRBV2	many	TRBJ2-1	CASSEGSSYNEQFF
TRBD1	TRBV29-1	few	TRBJ1-1	CSVEGTVRGNTEAFF